The source of this T cell receptor (beta chain) is a study of CD8+CD57+ T cells in acquired aplastic anemia. Genomic DNA, serving as template, underwent TCR beta VDJ and CDR3 profiling. TCRdb used MiXCR to reprocess the reads, holding one entry per CDR3 protein. The sample has about 120,000 distinct CDR3 sequences; 45% to 60% are singletons. Those patients picked for sequencing had displayed CD8+CD57+ cell expansion on flow cytometry. Between the trimmed V and J ends, which lost 6 bases and 9 bases, there was a span of 14 bases. The V gene's germline CDR1 is LNHDA and CDR2 SQIVND (reference sequence). The CDR3 sequence is 12 residues long.

The chain recombines TRBV19 with TRBJ1-1, with D maybe TRBD1 (5 bases). Material: sorted CD4+, CD8+, or CD8+CD57+ T cells (not recorded which) from PBMCs. This receptor was identified in a human donor with aplastic anemia. In DNA form, the CDR3 reads TGTGCCAGTAGAACGGGGGTATTGCAAGCTTTCTTT. It encodes CASRTGVLQAFF.